These T cell receptor beta chains were read from a single sample in a study of blood T cell repertoires in COVID-19. The method was immunoSEQ multiplex PCR; TCRdb's version includes in-frame clones alone and lacks a portion of them. Of 150,000 to 200,000 clones listed, approximately 88% were seen once; the top ten hold about 4.7%. Sequences were obtained from peripheral blood. The receptor set was obtained from a human donor in a cohort sampled during active COVID-19. The CDR3 runs from the conserved cysteine through the conserved F or W. The D gene is left open where the match is weak. Size values are once, few and many counts, or a class for expanded clones, and some rows have none.

v_call	clone_size	d_call	j_call	cdr3_nt	cdr3_aa
TRBV7-7	-	-	TRBJ2-2	TGTGCCAGCAGCTTAGAACACCTCAGCGGGGAGCTGTTTTTT	CASSLEHLSGELFF
TRBV4-2	-	TRBD1	TRBJ2-2	TGTGCCAGCCGGGACAGGGGAGGCACCGGGGAGCTGTTTTTT	CASRDRGGTGELFF
TRBV7-8	-	TRBD2	TRBJ2-1	TGTGCCAGCAGCTTAGGGTCGGGACTAGCGGGTGATTACTCCTACAATGAGCAGTTCTTC	CASSLGSGLAGDYSYNEQFF
TRBV5-4	-	-	TRBJ1-1	TGTGCCAGCAGCCGGGGAGGGTGGGGCACTGAAGCTTTCTTT	CASSRGGWGTEAFF
TRBV28	-	-	TRBJ2-4	TGTGCCAGCACACCGGGAGCGGGCAAAAACATTCAGTACTTC	CASTPGAGKNIQYF
TRBV24-1	-	TRBD2	TRBJ2-7	TGTGCCACCAGTGATTTGCACGACGGGAGGGGCTACGAGCAGTACTTC	CATSDLHDGRGYEQYF
TRBV5-4	-	TRBD2	TRBJ2-7	TGTGCCAGCAGCGCCCGGGGGACTAGCGGAAGGAACGAGCAGTACTTC	CASSARGTSGRNEQYF
TRBV4-3	-	-	TRBJ1-1	TGCGCCAGCAGCCAAGGATCAGGGACTGAAGCTTTCTTT	CASSQGSGTEAFF
TRBV5-5	-	TRBD2	TRBJ2-7	TGTGCCAGCAGCTCGGTCCGGGGGGGCTACGAGCAGTACTTC	CASSSVRGGYEQYF
TRBV5-4	-	TRBD1	TRBJ1-2	TGTGCCAGCAGCCACGGACAGGACTATGGCTACACCTTC	CASSHGQDYGYTF
TRBV29-1	-	-	TRBJ2-7	TGCAGCGTTTCCGACTACCCATCCTACGAGCAGTACTTC	CSVSDYPSYEQYF
TRBV7-9	-	TRBD2	TRBJ2-7	TGTGCCAGCAGCTCTCTCACTAGCGGGAGGGCCGGGTCCGAGCAGTACTTC	CASSSLTSGRAGSEQYF
TRBV6-6	-	TRBD1	TRBJ1-2	TGTGCCAGCAGTACCGCGACAGGGATTAACTATGGCTACACCTTC	CASSTATGINYGYTF
TRBV7-9	many	-	TRBJ2-4	TGTGCCAGCAGCTCCCGGGACAAGAAAAACATTCAGTACTTC	CASSSRDKKNIQYF
TRBV9	-	TRBD1	TRBJ2-7	TGTGCCAGCAGCGTATGGGACAGGGAGGACGAGCAGTACTTC	CASSVWDREDEQYF
TRBV10-2	-	-	TRBJ1-3	TGCGCCAGCATCTTCGGAAACACCATATATTTT	CASIFGNTIYF
TRBV12-3/TRBV12-4	-	-	TRBJ1-1	TGTGCCAGCAGTTTTAAGGAGAACACTGAAGCTTTTTTT	CASSFKENTEAFF
TRBV28	-	TRBD2	TRBJ2-3	TGTGCGACTAGCGGGAGTTGGACAGATACGCAGTATTTT	CATSGSWTDTQYF
TRBV18	-	-	TRBJ2-7	TGTGCCAGCTCACCACTACAAGGGGATGACTACGAGCAGTACTTC	CASSPLQGDDYEQYF
TRBV10-1	-	TRBD2	TRBJ2-7	TGCGCCAGCAGTGAGTGGGAGGGAGTGGGCCTACCTAACGAGCAGTACTTC	CASSEWEGVGLPNEQYF
TRBV13	-	TRBD1	TRBJ2-5	TGTGCCAGCAGCCCTGGGACAGGGCGAGAGACCCAGTACTTC	CASSPGTGRETQYF
TRBV28	few	-	TRBJ2-7	TGTGCCAGCAGTCCCCATCGGGGGAGAGTTCCCTACGAGCAGTACTTC	CASSPHRGRVPYEQYF
TRBV4-2	-	-	TRBJ2-7	TGTGCCAGCAGCTCCAGGGACACTCGCTCCTACGAGCAGTACTTC	CASSSRDTRSYEQYF
TRBV19	-	TRBD1	TRBJ1-4	TGTGCCAGTAGTACCGGGACAGGCTCCAGCCCAACTAATGAAAAACTGTTTTTT	CASSTGTGSSPTNEKLFF
TRBV18	-	-	TRBJ2-7	TGTGCCAGCTCACCAAAAGGACAGAGTGAAGTACTAATGAATTACGAGCAGTACTTC	CASSPKGQSEVLMNYEQYF
TRBV18	-	-	TRBJ2-2	TGTGCCAGCTCACCACCGGGAGGACAGGAATTACGGACCGGGGAGCTGTTTTTT	CASSPPGGQELRTGELFF
TRBV5-1	-	TRBD1	TRBJ1-1	TGCGCCAGCAGCTTGGGGACAGGGGTCGCCACTGAAGCTTTCTTT	CASSLGTGVATEAFF
TRBV7-2	-	-	TRBJ2-6	TGTGCCAGCAGCCGCGACAGGTCTGGGGCCAACGTCCTGACTTTC	CASSRDRSGANVLTF
TRBV7-8	once	TRBD1	TRBJ1-3	TGTGCCAGCAGCTATTTGGGACAGGGGAGAGGAAACACCATATATTTT	CASSYLGQGRGNTIYF
TRBV6-5	-	-	TRBJ1-2	TGTGCCAGCAGTCTTTTAACAGGGTCGGGCGGCTACACCTTC	CASSLLTGSGGYTF
TRBV7-3	-	-	TRBJ1-5	TGTGCCAGCAGCTCCACCTTTGGCCAGCCCCAGCATTTT	CASSSTFGQPQHF
TRBV21-1	-	-	TRBJ1-3	TGTGCCAGCAGCGGGGATAGGCAGGACTGTGGAAACACCATATATTTT	CASSGDRQDCGNTIYF
TRBV10-1	-	-	TRBJ1-5	TGCGCCAGCAGTGAGTCGCGGCCGAACTTCTATAGCAATCAGCCCCAGCATTTT	CASSESRPNFYSNQPQHF
TRBV3-1/TRBV3-2	-	TRBD2	TRBJ2-3	TGTGCCAGCAGCCAACAACTAGCGGTTAGCACAGATACGCAGTATTTT	CASSQQLAVSTDTQYF
TRBV5-1	-	TRBD1	TRBJ2-3	TGCGCCAGCAGACAACCCGGACAGGGGATTGGTACGCAGTATTTT	CASRQPGQGIGTQYF
TRBV2	-	TRBD1	TRBJ2-1	TGTGCCAGCAGCTCTGACAGGGCTGAGCAGTTCTTC	CASSSDRAEQFF
TRBV19	-	-	TRBJ1-5	TGTGCCAGTAGTAACACAGGGATGGGACAGCCCCAGCATTTT	CASSNTGMGQPQHF
TRBV30	few	-	TRBJ1-1	TGTGCCTGCAACGGTGGGCTGAACACTGAAGCTTTCTTT	CACNGGLNTEAFF
TRBV27	-	-	TRBJ1-2	TGTGCCAGCCTCAGTTTCGAAGATTACCCTAACTATGGCTACACCTTC	CASLSFEDYPNYGYTF
TRBV27	-	TRBD1	TRBJ1-4	TGTGCCAGCAGACAGGGGGCCAGTGAAAAACTGTTTTTT	CASRQGASEKLFF
TRBV7-8	-	-	TRBJ1-5	TGTGCCAGCAGCTTAGCCACAGGGATAGGGCAGCCCCAGCATTTT	CASSLATGIGQPQHF
TRBV29-1	-	-	TRBJ1-1	TGCAGCGTTGAAAAGGGGCAACGGAACACTGAAGCTTTCTTT	CSVEKGQRNTEAFF
TRBV12-3/TRBV12-4	-	-	TRBJ2-7	TGTGCCAGCAGTTACAGGGTCGAGCAGTACTTC	CASSYRVEQYF
TRBV2	few	-	TRBJ1-5	TGTGCCAGCAGGGCAAGGACAGCAGACAATCAGCCCCAGCATTTT	CASRARTADNQPQHF
TRBV5-1	-	TRBD1	TRBJ2-5	TGCGCCAGCAGCACGCGGACAGGGGGAGAGACCCAGTACTTC	CASSTRTGGETQYF
TRBV6-5	-	-	TRBJ1-6	TGTGCCAGCAGAGAGACAGGTGTGAGGAATTCACCCCTCCACTTT	CASRETGVRNSPLHF
TRBV20-1	once	-	TRBJ2-5	TGCAGTGCTAGTACGAGAGGGGCGGGGGAGACCCAGTACTTC	CSASTRGAGETQYF
TRBV18	once	-	TRBJ1-1	TGTGCCAGCTCACCAATAAGGGACATGAACACTGAAGCTTTCTTT	CASSPIRDMNTEAFF
TRBV29-1	-	-	TRBJ2-7	TGCAGCGTTGAAGGATTAGCCCCTTCCTACGAGCAGTACTTC	CSVEGLAPSYEQYF
TRBV6-5	-	-	TRBJ1-6	TGTGCCAGCACCACGATAAGGGGCAGATCACCCCTCCACTTT	CASTTIRGRSPLHF
TRBV10-3	-	-	TRBJ2-5	TGTGCCATCAGTGAGATCCGGTCGGAGACCCAGTACTTC	CAISEIRSETQYF
TRBV5-1	once	TRBD1	TRBJ1-2	TGCGCCAGCAGCCAGGACAGGGCTTTCGGCTACACCTTC	CASSQDRAFGYTF
TRBV5-4	-	TRBD1	TRBJ2-7	TGTGCCTCAAGACAGGGGCCTACCTACGAGCAGTACTTC	CASRQGPTYEQYF